A selection of T cell receptor beta chains follows, all from one sample in a study of cytomegalovirus exposure and HLA in healthy donors. Assay used: immunoSEQ multiplex PCR; TCRdb lists only in-frame clones, some missing. This table holds about 130,000 clones, 80% found once. Sequencing was performed on PBMCs. The receptors were gathered from a middle-aged man in good health and CMV-seronegative. CDR3s include the opening cysteine and the closing phenylalanine or tryptophan. D genes are given only for firm matches. Rows give clone size only sometimes, using once, few, many, or a class for an expanded clone.

cdr3_nt: TGTGCCAGCAGTCCTCCTTGGGCAGGGGGTAACGAGCAGTACTTC; cdr3_aa: CASSPPWAGGNEQYF; v_call: TRBV28; d_call: TRBD1; cdr3_length: 15; j_call: TRBJ2-7; clone_size: -
cdr3_nt: TGTGCCAGCAGTGAATTGGCGGGACAGGGGTACGGCTACACCTTC; cdr3_aa: CASSELAGQGYGYTF; v_call: TRBV6-1; d_call: TRBD1; cdr3_length: 15; j_call: TRBJ1-2; clone_size: -
cdr3_nt: TGTGCCAGCAGGACACCGCCGGCCTACGAACAGTACTTC; cdr3_aa: CASRTPPAYEQYF; v_call: TRBV2; d_call: -; cdr3_length: 13; j_call: TRBJ2-7; clone_size: -
cdr3_nt: TGCGCCAGCAGCTCCGACTCTGCGCCCTACAATGAGCAGTTCTTC; cdr3_aa: CASSSDSAPYNEQFF; v_call: TRBV5-1; d_call: -; cdr3_length: 15; j_call: TRBJ2-1; clone_size: -
cdr3_nt: TGCGCCAGCAGCTTGTCCGGACAAGGCCACGAGCAGTACTTC; cdr3_aa: CASSLSGQGHEQYF; v_call: TRBV5-1; d_call: -; cdr3_length: 14; j_call: TRBJ2-7; clone_size: -
cdr3_nt: TGTGCCAGCTCACCGACGGGGGGAAGGACAGATACGCAGTATTTT; cdr3_aa: CASSPTGGRTDTQYF; v_call: TRBV18; d_call: TRBD2; cdr3_length: 15; j_call: TRBJ2-3; clone_size: -
cdr3_nt: TGTGCCAGCAGGGTAGCGGGAGGGCTCGAGCAGTACTTC; cdr3_aa: CASRVAGGLEQYF; v_call: TRBV7-9; d_call: TRBD2; cdr3_length: 13; j_call: TRBJ2-7; clone_size: -
cdr3_nt: TGTGCCAGCAGCAACTGTGAGGATTCCTACGAGCAGTACTTC; cdr3_aa: CASSNCEDSYEQYF; v_call: TRBV21-1; d_call: -; cdr3_length: 14; j_call: TRBJ2-7; clone_size: -
cdr3_nt: TGTGCCAGCAGCTTAAGATGGGGCGGGACAGCAGATACGCAGTATTTT; cdr3_aa: CASSLRWGGTADTQYF; v_call: TRBV7-2; d_call: -; cdr3_length: 16; j_call: TRBJ2-3; clone_size: -
cdr3_nt: TGCGCCAGCAGCCCCATAGCGGGAAGTGTGGAGACCCAGTACTTC; cdr3_aa: CASSPIAGSVETQYF; v_call: TRBV5-1; d_call: TRBD2; cdr3_length: 15; j_call: TRBJ2-5; clone_size: -
cdr3_nt: TGTGCCAGCAGTTGGGACAAGTACCAGCCCCAGCATTTT; cdr3_aa: CASSWDKYQPQHF; v_call: TRBV28; d_call: -; cdr3_length: 13; j_call: TRBJ1-5; clone_size: -
cdr3_nt: TGTGCCAGCGGTTTACACAGGGAATTTGGGGGCTACACCTTC; cdr3_aa: CASGLHREFGGYTF; v_call: TRBV7-9; d_call: -; cdr3_length: 14; j_call: TRBJ1-2; clone_size: -
cdr3_nt: TGTGCCAGCAGGTCTGGGCCCTATGGCTACACCTTC; cdr3_aa: CASRSGPYGYTF; v_call: TRBV2; d_call: -; cdr3_length: 12; j_call: TRBJ1-2; clone_size: -
cdr3_nt: TGTGCCAGCTCACCGAAAGGACAGGGGGATGAAGCTTTCTTT; cdr3_aa: CASSPKGQGDEAFF; v_call: TRBV18; d_call: TRBD1; cdr3_length: 14; j_call: TRBJ1-1; clone_size: -
cdr3_nt: TGCGCCAGCAGCTTGGTAGGACAGGGCCGTGGGGAGACCCAGTACTTC; cdr3_aa: CASSLVGQGRGETQYF; v_call: TRBV5-1; d_call: TRBD1; cdr3_length: 16; j_call: TRBJ2-5; clone_size: -
cdr3_nt: TGTGCCAGCAGCTCACAGCTCGATATATCTTTCTACGAGCAGTACTTC; cdr3_aa: CASSSQLDISFYEQYF; v_call: TRBV11-2; d_call: -; cdr3_length: 16; j_call: TRBJ2-7; clone_size: -
cdr3_nt: TGTGCCAGCAAAGGACTAGCGGGAGGCACAGATACGCAGTATTTT; cdr3_aa: CASKGLAGGTDTQYF; v_call: TRBV6-1; d_call: TRBD2; cdr3_length: 15; j_call: TRBJ2-3; clone_size: once
cdr3_nt: TGCGCCAGCAGCCCGGGACTTGGGGGTTCGAACACTGAAGCTTTCTTT; cdr3_aa: CASSPGLGGSNTEAFF; v_call: TRBV5-1; d_call: -; cdr3_length: 16; j_call: TRBJ1-1; clone_size: -
cdr3_nt: TGTGCCAGCAAATCCGTCTATAGCAATCAGCCCCAGCATTTT; cdr3_aa: CASKSVYSNQPQHF; v_call: TRBV6-1; d_call: -; cdr3_length: 14; j_call: TRBJ1-5; clone_size: once
cdr3_nt: TGTGCCAGCAGCTTAGAGTCGCAGGGCCCCTACGAGCAGTACTTC; cdr3_aa: CASSLESQGPYEQYF; v_call: TRBV11-2; d_call: -; cdr3_length: 15; j_call: TRBJ2-7; clone_size: -
cdr3_nt: TGCGCCAGCAGCGAGACAGGGGCCACCTACCAAGAGACCCAGTACTTC; cdr3_aa: CASSETGATYQETQYF; v_call: TRBV5-1; d_call: TRBD1; cdr3_length: 16; j_call: TRBJ2-5; clone_size: once
cdr3_nt: TGTGCCAGCAGTGCGAAACAGGGGTCTAGCACAGATACGCAGTATTTT; cdr3_aa: CASSAKQGSSTDTQYF; v_call: TRBV6-1; d_call: TRBD1; cdr3_length: 16; j_call: TRBJ2-3; clone_size: -
cdr3_nt: TGTGCCAGCAGCTTTGTAGCGGGAGTGGAGGGCAATGAGCAGTTCTTC; cdr3_aa: CASSFVAGVEGNEQFF; v_call: TRBV7-2; d_call: TRBD2; cdr3_length: 16; j_call: TRBJ2-1; clone_size: -
cdr3_nt: TGTGCCAGCAGCTGGGGCAGGGACACTGAAGCTTTCTTT; cdr3_aa: CASSWGRDTEAFF; v_call: TRBV7-8; d_call: -; cdr3_length: 13; j_call: TRBJ1-1; clone_size: -
cdr3_nt: TGTGCCAGCAGCTTAGAGGGGGCCTCCTACGAGCAGTACTTC; cdr3_aa: CASSLEGASYEQYF; v_call: TRBV5-4; d_call: TRBD1; cdr3_length: 14; j_call: TRBJ2-7; clone_size: once
cdr3_nt: TGTGCCAGCAGCTTAAGCGGGGGGGTGAACACCGGGGAGCTGTTTTTT; cdr3_aa: CASSLSGGVNTGELFF; v_call: TRBV5-5; d_call: TRBD2; cdr3_length: 16; j_call: TRBJ2-2; clone_size: few
cdr3_nt: TGTGCCAGCAGCCTGACAGTCCGGGATGAGCAGTTCTTC; cdr3_aa: CASSLTVRDEQFF; v_call: TRBV7-7; d_call: -; cdr3_length: 13; j_call: TRBJ2-1; clone_size: once
cdr3_nt: TGTGCCAGCAGCCCCGAGAATAGACAGGAGAGGGATGGCTACACCTTC; cdr3_aa: CASSPENRQERDGYTF; v_call: TRBV7-2; d_call: -; cdr3_length: 16; j_call: TRBJ1-2; clone_size: once
cdr3_nt: TGTGCCAGCAGCGCACAGGGTCTCGAGCAGTACTTC; cdr3_aa: CASSAQGLEQYF; v_call: TRBV9; d_call: -; cdr3_length: 12; j_call: TRBJ2-7; clone_size: -
cdr3_nt: TGTGCCAGCAGTTTATGGTCCATCTCTGGAAACACCATATATTTT; cdr3_aa: CASSLWSISGNTIYF; v_call: TRBV28; d_call: -; cdr3_length: 15; j_call: TRBJ1-3; clone_size: -
cdr3_nt: TGTGCCAGCAGTGACTCGGGCGGGGGCTACGATACGCAGTATTTT; cdr3_aa: CASSDSGGGYDTQYF; v_call: TRBV6-4; d_call: -; cdr3_length: 15; j_call: TRBJ2-3; clone_size: -
cdr3_nt: TGTGCCAGTCGGGGAGCGGTCCCTCAAGAGACCCAGTACTTC; cdr3_aa: CASRGAVPQETQYF; v_call: TRBV19; d_call: -; cdr3_length: 14; j_call: TRBJ2-5; clone_size: -
cdr3_nt: TGTGCCAGCAGCTTGGGGGGGGCCAACTATGGCTACACCTTC; cdr3_aa: CASSLGGANYGYTF; v_call: TRBV7-2; d_call: -; cdr3_length: 14; j_call: TRBJ1-2; clone_size: once
cdr3_nt: TGTGCCAGCAGCTTAGCGGTGGGGGGGATTATCTACGAGCAGTACTTC; cdr3_aa: CASSLAVGGIIYEQYF; v_call: TRBV11-2; d_call: TRBD2; cdr3_length: 16; j_call: TRBJ2-7; clone_size: -
cdr3_nt: TGCGCCAGCAGCTTGCGAAGCACCACAGATACGCAGTATTTT; cdr3_aa: CASSLRSTTDTQYF; v_call: TRBV5-1; d_call: -; cdr3_length: 14; j_call: TRBJ2-3; clone_size: -
cdr3_nt: TGCGCCAGCAGCCGGGACACCTCCTACAATGAGCAGTTCTTC; cdr3_aa: CASSRDTSYNEQFF; v_call: TRBV5-1; d_call: -; cdr3_length: 14; j_call: TRBJ2-1; clone_size: -
cdr3_nt: TGCGCCAGCAGCACCGGACAGGGCAATCAGCCCCAGCATTTT; cdr3_aa: CASSTGQGNQPQHF; v_call: TRBV5-1; d_call: TRBD1; cdr3_length: 14; j_call: TRBJ1-5; clone_size: once
cdr3_nt: TGTGCCAGCAGACTAGCGGGAGGAGACGAGCAGTACTTC; cdr3_aa: CASRLAGGDEQYF; v_call: TRBV27; d_call: TRBD2; cdr3_length: 13; j_call: TRBJ2-7; clone_size: -
cdr3_nt: TGTGCCAGTAGTTCGACCGGGACAGTGATGAACACTGAAGCTTTCTTT; cdr3_aa: CASSSTGTVMNTEAFF; v_call: TRBV19; d_call: TRBD1; cdr3_length: 16; j_call: TRBJ1-1; clone_size: -
cdr3_nt: TGTGCCAGCAAGATGTCTGCTACTGAGCAGTTCTTC; cdr3_aa: CASKMSATEQFF; v_call: TRBV2; d_call: -; cdr3_length: 12; j_call: TRBJ2-1; clone_size: -
cdr3_nt: TGCAGTGCTATCGGGTCCTACGAGCAGTACTTC; cdr3_aa: CSAIGSYEQYF; v_call: TRBV20-1; d_call: -; cdr3_length: 11; j_call: TRBJ2-7; clone_size: -
cdr3_nt: TGTGCCAGTTCGGACAGGGGAAGAGATACGCAGTATTTT; cdr3_aa: CASSDRGRDTQYF; v_call: TRBV2; d_call: TRBD1; cdr3_length: 13; j_call: TRBJ2-3; clone_size: -